What follows are 8 T cell receptor beta chains derived from one specimen sequenced in a study of cytomegalovirus exposure and HLA in healthy donors. With 60 Vbeta and 13 Jbeta primers, the PCR was carried out. Data came from immunoSEQ multiplex PCR; TCRdb stores just in-frame clones and leaves some out. The table lists 150,000 to 200,000 clones, 70% to 80% of them singletons. The sample consisted of PBMCs. Receptors were obtained from a woman aged 50 to 60 in good health and CMV-seronegative.

V and J are TRBV21-1 and TRBJ2-1; TRBD1 is taken as the D call from the table, unchecked against the DNA. TRBV21-1 constitutes a pseudogene. CDR3 length equals 12 residues. CDR3 in DNA: TGTGCCAGCAGCCCCCCAGGGGGAGAGCAGTTCTTC. Translating gives CASSPPGGEQFF.

In its sample, this clone was seen a few times. The chain links TRBV6-6 to TRBJ1-3; D not certain. The germline CDR1 and CDR2 sequences are MNHNY and SVGAGI (reference sequence). V shed 5 bases and J shed 7 bases, with 12 bases lying between them. This CDR3 has 13 amino acids. The CDR3 loop reads CASSLRSGNTIYF. The CDR3 DNA is TGTGCCAGCAGTCTCCGGTCGGGGAACACCATATATTTT.

The V and J genes are TRBV7-2 and TRBJ1-6; TRBD1 matches 8 bases. The CDR3 loop spans 15 amino acids. Germline CDR1 reads SGHTA; CDR2 reads FQGNSA. The junction had 6 bases not matched to a gene; V was cut back by 1 base and J by 10 bases. The CDR3 DNA reads as TGTGCCAGCAGCTTAGGGGGACAGGAAGGCTCACCCCTCCACTTT. This gives the protein CASSLGGQEGSPLHF.

This chain uses TRBV29-1 with TRBJ1-5, with D tentatively TRBD1 (6 bases). The germline CDR1 and CDR2 sequences are SQVTM and ANQGSEA. Trimming stripped 8 bases from V and 3 bases from J, with 20 bases between. This CDR3 region has 15 residues. The CDR3: CSPDPRTAVNQPQHF. CDR3 DNA: TGCAGCCCTGACCCCCGGACAGCCGTCAATCAGCCCCAGCATTTT.

The chain combines TRBV12-5 with TRBJ2-3; 10 bases match TRBD2. This CDR3 spans 18 amino acids. Germline V lookup: CDR1 LGHNT, CDR2 FRNRAP. V lost 0 bases to trimming and J lost 5 bases; unmatched junction nucleotides: 11. The CDR3, as DNA: TGTGCTAGTGGTTTGGTAGTTCTAGCGGGGGAATGGGGAGATACGCAGTATTTT. Translated, it gives CASGLVVLAGEWGDTQYF.

J is TRBJ1-5 and V is TRBV19; 7 nucleotides line up with TRBD1. With 4 bases clipped from V and 6 bases from J, the junction kept 9 bases outside the gene matches. Looked up from germline, CDR1 is LNHDA and CDR2 is SQIVND (reference sequence). This CDR3 region has 15 residues. As DNA, the CDR3 is TGTGCCAGTAGTAGGGGACAGACGGGTCGTCAGCCCCAGCATTTT. Protein sequence: CASSRGQTGRQPQHF.

The chain is built from TRBV29-1 and TRBJ1-2; the match to TRBD1 covers 12 bases. The CDR3 contains 13 residues. V gave up 6 bases and J gave up 8 bases; unmatched junction bases: 7. Germline V gene lookup returns CDR1 SQVTM and CDR2 ANQGSEA. CDR3 DNA sequence: TGCAGCGTGGCGGGACAGGGGGCCTGGGGCTACACCTTC. Protein sequence: CSVAGQGAWGYTF.

The chain joins TRBV28 to TRBJ2-7; 10 bases line up with TRBD1. Germline V gives CDR1 MDHEN, CDR2 SYDVKM. V was pared by 3 bases and J by 2 bases, with 7 bases of the junction left unmatched. This CDR3 is built from 16 residues. CDR3 DNA: TGTGCCAGCAGTTTGTTACCGGGACAGGGGACCTACGAGCAGTACTTC. It encodes CASSLLPGQGTYEQYF.